A single sample is the source of the 26 T cell receptor beta chains below, sequenced in a study of neoadjuvant anti-PD-1 for oral cavity cancer. TCRdb's table, derived via immunoSEQ multiplex PCR, lists solely in-frame clones and lacks some. This table has tens of thousands of clones, around four fifths appearing once. The sequenced sample was PBMCs, obtained before nivolumab (anti-PD-1) treatment. The receptors come from a person aged 40 to 85 with oral cavity squamous cell carcinoma.

This clone is a singleton in its sample. V and J are TRBV6-5 and TRBJ2-2; weak D call: TRBD1 (5 bases). The CDR3 totals 16 residues. The V and J ends lost 2 bases and 0 bases respectively, with 10 bases between them. CDR1 is MNHEY and CDR2 is SVGAGI in the germline V gene. CDR3 in DNA: TGTGCCAGCAGTTACAGGGGCAAGACGAACACCGGGGAGCTGTTTTTT. This encodes CASSYRGKTNTGELFF.

The rearrangement links TRBV19 to TRBJ2-1; no reliable D call. This CDR3 has 13 residues. The germline V gene encodes CDR1 LNHDA and CDR2 SQIVND (reference sequence). V lost 4 bases and J 4 bases, leaving 8 bases between the germline ends. The chain's CDR3 is CASSSNYYNEQFF. Written as DNA, the CDR3 is TGTGCCAGTAGTAGCAACTATTACAATGAGCAGTTCTTC.

The rearrangement links TRBV14 to TRBJ2-1; the match to TRBD2 covers 8 bases. The CDR3 is 15 amino acids. Germline V gene data show CDR1 as SGHDN and CDR2 as FVKESK. After removal of 6 bases from V and 6 bases from J, the junction contained 10 bases not matched to a gene. In nucleotides, the CDR3 is TGTGCCAGCAGTTTAACCGGGACTAGTTTCAATGAGCAGTTCTTC. Its translation is CASSLTGTSFNEQFF.

The chain couples TRBV7-9 to TRBJ1-4; 8 positions agree with TRBD1. The CDR3 is 15 residues long. Germline V gene lookup returns CDR1 SEHNR and CDR2 FQNEAQ (reference sequence). Trimming at V came to 5 bases and at J to 1 base, leaving 3 bases not matched to a gene. Here the CDR3 reads CASSPDRVTNEKLFF. DNA of the CDR3: TGTGCCAGCAGCCCGGACAGGGTAACTAATGAAAAACTGTTTTTT.

This chain joins TRBV7-2 and TRBJ1-5; 8 nucleotides agree with TRBD1. Germline CDR1 SGHTA, CDR2 FQGNSA. The CDR3 extends over 15 amino acids. Losses at the gene ends were 3 bases for V and 2 bases for J; bases not matched to a gene: 3. CDR3 region: CASSFGQGRNQPQHF. The DNA for the CDR3 is TGTGCCAGCAGCTTTGGACAGGGTCGCAATCAGCCCCAGCATTTT. Full variable domain (outside the CDR3, taken from reference TRBV7-2 and TRBJ1-5): GAGVSQSPSNKVTEKGKDVELRCDPISGHTALYWYRQSLGQGLEFLIYFQGNSAPDKSGLPSDRFSAERTGGSVSTLTIQRTQQEDSAVYLCASSFGQGRNQPQHFGDGTRLSIL.

The genes are TRBV15 and TRBJ2-1; 11 nucleotides align to TRBD2. Trimming cost V 5 bases and J 3 bases; bases outside gene matches: 12. The length of the CDR3 is 18 residues. Germline lookup yields CDR1 LNHNV and CDR2 YYDKDF (reference sequence). The CDR3 DNA is TGTGCCACCAGCCCCCCGTTAGCGGGAGGGCCGATCTACAATGAGCAGTTCTTC. Amino acid sequence: CATSPPLAGGPIYNEQFF.

The V gene is TRBV28, the J gene TRBJ2-1, with 8 bases matching TRBD2. This CDR3 has 16 amino acids. Germline trimming cut 5 bases from V and 7 bases from J; bases unmatched to any gene: 13. The germline V gene encodes CDR1 MDHEN and CDR2 SYDVKM. The CDR3 loop reads CASSPGGVTTGNEQFF. DNA of the CDR3: TGTGCCAGCAGTCCCGGGGGGGTTACGACTGGGAATGAGCAGTTCTTC.

This clone has just one count. V gene TRBV29-1 combines with J gene TRBJ2-2; TRBD2 agrees at 10 bases. The CDR3 is 15 amino acids. Trimming removed 6 bases from V and 6 bases from J; junction bases left unmatched: 10. Germline V gives CDR1 SQVTM, CDR2 ANQGSEA. The CDR3 sequence is CSVKTSGKEAGELFF. In DNA form, the CDR3 reads TGCAGCGTCAAAACTAGCGGGAAAGAGGCCGGGGAGCTGTTTTTT.

The V and J genes are TRBV5-1 and TRBJ1-4; D not resolved. V lost 0 bases to trimming and J lost 8 bases, with 11 bases between them. Per germline, CDR1 SGHRS and CDR2 YFSETQ. This CDR3 has 14 residues. The CDR3 coding sequence is TGCGCCAGCAGCTTGGGCGGGGTGGACGAAAAACTGTTTTTT. It is translated as CASSLGGVDEKLFF. Based on the CDR3 plus reference TRBV5-1 and TRBJ1-4, the full variable domain is KAGVTQTPRYLIKTRGQQVTLSCSPISGHRSVSWYQQTPGQGLQFLFEYFSETQRNKGNFPGRFSGRQFSNSRSEMNVSTLELGDSALYLCASSLGGVDEKLFFGSGTQLSVL.

The J gene is TRBJ1-6, the V gene TRBV7-8, with D tentatively TRBD1 (5 bases). This CDR3 comprises 15 residues. CDR1 SGHVS and CDR2 FQNEAQ come from the germline V gene. The V end was cut by 2 bases, the J end by 9 bases, with 14 bases between. The CDR3 DNA reads as TGTGCCAGCAGCTTATGGGCCAGGGAAGGTTCACCCCTCCACTTT. Translating it yields CASSLWAREGSPLHF.

This clone was counted a few times. V is TRBV5-1 and J is TRBJ1-2; D might be TRBD1 (5 bases). The germline gives CDR1 SGHRS, CDR2 YFSETQ. The V gene lost 0 bases and the J gene lost 6 bases, with 15 bases spanning the gap. The length of the CDR3 is 15 residues. The CDR3 loop reads CASSLVAGKGNGYTF. The CDR3 DNA follows: TGCGCCAGCAGCTTGGTGGCAGGGAAGGGGAATGGCTACACCTTC.

In the case of this clone: At one of its ends the junction is not consistent with the germline gene, which may arise from a read error. The V call is TRBV7-9, the J call TRBJ1-2, with 10 nucleotides matching TRBD1. There are 12 residues in the CDR3. Per the germline V gene, CDR1 is SEHNR and CDR2 is FQNEAQ (reference sequence). DNA of the CDR3: TGTGCCAGCAGCGTCCGGGACAGGGGTAGCCTCTTC. It yields the protein CASSVRDRGSLF. Looking up the rest from reference TRBV7-9 and TRBJ1-2 gives the full variable domain: DTGVSQNPRHKITKRGQNVTFRCDPISEHNRLYWYRQTLGQGPEFLTYFQNEAQLEKSRLLSDRFSAERPKGSFSTLEIQRTEQGDSAMYLCASSVRDRGSLFGSGTRLTVV.

V gene TRBV27 combines with J gene TRBJ2-1; 11 bases are a match to TRBD2. Germline CDR1 and CDR2: MNHEY and SMNVEV (reference sequence). The V gene end was trimmed by 2 bases and the J gene end by 6 bases; junction bases not matched to a gene: 9. The length of the CDR3 is 17 residues. CDR3 loop: CASSLIAGGLTANEQFF. DNA for the CDR3: TGTGCCAGCAGTTTAATAGCGGGAGGGCTTACGGCCAATGAGCAGTTCTTC.

The chain couples TRBV7-8 to TRBJ2-1; 8 nucleotides match TRBD1. The CDR3 sequence is 11 residues long. The junction had 3 bases not matched to a gene; V was cut back by 5 bases and J by 12 bases. Germline V lookup: CDR1 SGHVS, CDR2 FQNEAQ. CDR3 loop: CASSRTGTQFF. The CDR3 DNA reads as TGTGCCAGCAGCCGGACAGGGACGCAGTTCTTC. Together with reference TRBV7-8 and TRBJ2-1, the CDR3 gives the full variable domain: GAGVSQSPRYKVAKRGQDVALRCDPISGHVSLFWYQQALGQGPEFLTYFQNEAQLDKSGLPSDRFFAERPEGSVSTLKIQRTQQEDSAVYLCASSRTGTQFFGPGTRLTVL.

The CDR3 DNA reads TGTGCCAGCAGTTACACCTGGGGGCAGGGGAATTCACCCCTCCACTTT. Translation: CASSYTWGQGNSPLHF. The V gene is TRBV6-5, the J gene TRBJ1-6, with D possibly matching TRBD1 (6 bases). This CDR3 is built from 16 residues. From germline, CDR1 is MNHEY and CDR2 SVGAGI. The V end lost 2 bases, the J end lost 7 bases, and 15 bases lay between the germline ends.

The V call is TRBV6-1, the J call TRBJ2-5, with no clear D. Trimming cost V 4 bases and J 4 bases, with 13 bases left between them. The CDR3 has 14 amino acids. Germline values: CDR1 MNHNS, CDR2 SASEGT. The CDR3 sequence is CASSGRVQGETQYF. The CDR3 nucleotides are TGTGCCAGCAGTGGTAGGGTTCAAGGAGAGACCCAGTACTTC.

By proportion, this clone is medium-sized. The V gene is TRBV6-1, the J gene TRBJ1-5; D possibly corresponds to TRBD1 (6 bases). Trimming shortened V by 4 bases and J by 4 bases, and 23 bases separated the two germline ends. CDR1 and CDR2 (germline): MNHNS, SASEGT. This CDR3 spans 18 amino acids. The CDR3 sequence is CASSGSQGSLGGNQPQHF. The CDR3 nucleotides read TGTGCCAGCAGTGGGAGCCAGGGGTCCCTAGGGGGAAATCAGCCCCAGCATTTT.

The chain carries TRBV6-5 and TRBJ2-3, with D hard to call. The V end was cut by 6 bases, the J end by 4 bases, with 17 bases between. This CDR3 is built from 15 residues. Germline V gene data show CDR1 as MNHEY and CDR2 as SVGAGI. CDR3 nucleotides: TGTGCCAGCAGGCCCGTGAGGTCGGCCGCAGATACGCAGTATTTT. Its translation is CASRPVRSAADTQYF.

The gene calls are TRBV5-1 and TRBJ2-5; TRBD1 matches 10 bases. Germline CDR1 is SGHRS and CDR2 is YFSETQ. This CDR3 has 14 amino acids. V dropped 5 bases and J dropped 5; count of bases not matched to a gene: 6. The CDR3 loop is CASRPDRGHETQYF. In nucleotides, the CDR3 is TGCGCCAGCAGACCAGACAGGGGGCATGAGACCCAGTACTTC.

This clone appeared a single time. The chain carries TRBV27 and TRBJ1-1, with TRBD1 as a possible D gene (6 bases). V lost 5 bases, J lost 7 bases, and 20 bases lay in between. CDR1 and CDR2 (germline): MNHEY, SMNVEV (reference sequence). The CDR3 has 15 residues. Written as DNA, the CDR3 is TGTGCCAGCAGTCCAAAGACAGGAGCCATAAATGAAGCTTTCTTT. Protein product: CASSPKTGAINEAFF.

V and J are TRBV6-5 and TRBJ1-1; D might be TRBD1 (5 bases). Looked up from germline, CDR1 is MNHEY and CDR2 is SVGAGI. The CDR3 totals 16 residues. V lost 2 bases to trimming and J lost 0 bases, with 13 bases between them. CDR3 protein: CASSYLGGGVNTEAFF. The CDR3 DNA sequence: TGTGCCAGCAGTTACCTGGGGGGGGGAGTGAACACTGAAGCTTTCTTT.

The CDR3 region is CASSLGLDTQYF. The CDR3 nucleotides read TGTGCCAGCAGCTTAGGACTAGATACGCAGTATTTT. The V call is TRBV7-9, the J call TRBJ2-3; D is unresolved. The CDR3 totals 12 residues. Trimming left V 1 base short and J 5 bases short, with 4 bases between. Germline V gene sequence: CDR1 SEHNR, CDR2 FQNEAQ (reference sequence).

This clone showed up just once. The chain recombines TRBV15 with TRBJ2-2; 8 nucleotides agree with TRBD1. Germline loops: CDR1 LNHNV, CDR2 YYDKDF (reference sequence). This CDR3 has 17 amino acids. V was pared by 4 bases and J by 2 bases, with 9 bases of the junction left unmatched. CDR3 coding DNA: TGTGCCACCAGCACCTCCAGGGGGCGCAAAAACACCGGGGAGCTGTTTTTT. Translated: CATSTSRGRKNTGELFF.

The chain joins TRBV4-1 to TRBJ2-3; 10 bases agree with TRBD1. The V gene end was trimmed by 4 bases and the J gene end by 0 bases; junction bases not matched to a gene: 1. This CDR3 region has 15 residues. CDR1 and CDR2 (germline): MGHRA, YSYEKL. CDR3 DNA: TGCGCCAGCAGCCCGGGACAGGGGAGCACAGATACGCAGTATTTT. Its translation is CASSPGQGSTDTQYF.

The chain is built from TRBV7-9 and TRBJ2-4, with no clear D. Trimming left V 3 bases short and J 6 bases short, with 6 bases between. CDR3 size: 12 residues. Germline CDR1 and CDR2: SEHNR and FQNEAQ (reference sequence). This CDR3 is CASSFERNIQYF. The CDR3 coding sequence is TGTGCCAGCAGCTTCGAGAGAAACATTCAGTACTTC.

The chain has TRBV5-4 and TRBJ1-1; D gene uncertain. V shed 1 base and J shed 4 bases, with 8 bases lying between them. The CDR3 consists of 13 residues. Germline V gene sequence: CDR1 SGHNT, CDR2 YYREEE (reference sequence). Here the CDR3 reads CASSLWGGTEAFF. The CDR3 DNA sequence: TGTGCCAGCAGCTTGTGGGGAGGCACTGAAGCTTTCTTT. Full variable domain (rest looked up from reference TRBV5-4 and TRBJ1-1): ETGVTQSPTHLIKTRGQQVTLRCSSQSGHNTVSWYQQALGQGPQFIFQYYREEENGRGNFPPRFSGLQFPNYSSELNVNALELDDSALYLCASSLWGGTEAFFGQGTRLTVV.